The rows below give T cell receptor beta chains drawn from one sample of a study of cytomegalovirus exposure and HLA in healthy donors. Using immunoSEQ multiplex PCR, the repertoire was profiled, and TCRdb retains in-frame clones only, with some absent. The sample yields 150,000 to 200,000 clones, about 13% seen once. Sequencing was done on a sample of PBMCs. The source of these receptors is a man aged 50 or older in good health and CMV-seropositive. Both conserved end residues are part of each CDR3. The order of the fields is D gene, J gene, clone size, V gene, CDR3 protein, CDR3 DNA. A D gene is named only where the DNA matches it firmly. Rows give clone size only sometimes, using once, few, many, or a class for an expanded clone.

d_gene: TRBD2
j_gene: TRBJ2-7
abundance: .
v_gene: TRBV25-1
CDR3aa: CASRAESLALPRGGEQYF
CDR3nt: TGTGCCAGCAGGGCAGAATCGCTCGCGTTACCTCGGGGGGGCGAGCAGTACTTC

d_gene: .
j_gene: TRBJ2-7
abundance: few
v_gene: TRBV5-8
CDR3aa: CASSLGGPGYEQYF
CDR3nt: TGTGCCAGCAGCCTAGGGGGACCGGGCTACGAGCAGTACTTC

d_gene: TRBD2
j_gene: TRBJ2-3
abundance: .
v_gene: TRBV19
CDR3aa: CASSIDSTSGGPYF
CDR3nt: TGTGCCAGTAGTATCGATTCCACTAGCGGGGGGCCCTATTTT

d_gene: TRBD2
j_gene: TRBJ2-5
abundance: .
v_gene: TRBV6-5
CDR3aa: CASSYYGGGPQETQYF
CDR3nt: TGTGCCAGCAGTTACTACGGGGGGGGACCCCAAGAGACCCAGTACTTC

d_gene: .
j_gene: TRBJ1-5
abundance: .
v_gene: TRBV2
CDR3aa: CASAGEDQPQHF
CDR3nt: TGTGCCAGCGCGGGGGAGGATCAGCCCCAGCATTTT

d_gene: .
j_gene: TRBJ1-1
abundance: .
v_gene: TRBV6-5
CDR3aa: CASSYSAGVPTRAFF
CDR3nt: TGTGCCAGCAGTTACTCGGCAGGGGTCCCAACTAGGGCTTTCTTT

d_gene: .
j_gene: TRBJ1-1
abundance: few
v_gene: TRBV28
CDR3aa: CASSFPPGLNTEAFF
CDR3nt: TGTGCCAGCAGTTTTCCCCCAGGGTTGAACACTGAAGCTTTCTTT

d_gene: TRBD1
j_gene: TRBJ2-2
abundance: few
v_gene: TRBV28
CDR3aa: CASSTTGQGAGELFF
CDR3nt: TGTGCCAGCAGTACGACGGGACAGGGGGCCGGGGAGCTGTTTTTT

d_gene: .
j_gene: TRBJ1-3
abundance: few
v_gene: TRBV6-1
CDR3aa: CASRGTFSSGNTIYF
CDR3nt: TGTGCCAGCAGGGGGACTTTCAGCTCTGGAAACACCATATATTTT

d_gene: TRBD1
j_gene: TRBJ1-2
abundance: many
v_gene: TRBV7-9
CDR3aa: CASSPPDRDRGLGYTF
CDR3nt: TGTGCCAGCAGCCCCCCTGACCGGGACAGGGGGCTTGGCTACACCTTC

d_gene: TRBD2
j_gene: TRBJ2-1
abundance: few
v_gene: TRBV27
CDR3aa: CASSLRTSGGWGEQFF
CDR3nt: TGTGCCAGCAGTCTTCGGACTAGCGGGGGGTGGGGTGAGCAGTTCTTC

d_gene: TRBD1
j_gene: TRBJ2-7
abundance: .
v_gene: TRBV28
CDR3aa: CASRRQGAGYEQYF
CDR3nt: TGTGCCAGCAGAAGACAGGGGGCTGGCTACGAGCAGTACTTC

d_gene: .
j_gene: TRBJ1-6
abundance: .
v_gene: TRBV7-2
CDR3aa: CASSLVASPLHF
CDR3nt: TGTGCCAGCAGCTTAGTGGCCTCACCCCTCCACTTT

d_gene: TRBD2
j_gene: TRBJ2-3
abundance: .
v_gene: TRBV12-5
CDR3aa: CASGPSGGTDTQYF
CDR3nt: TGTGCTAGTGGCCCCTCGGGGGGGACAGATACGCAGTATTTT

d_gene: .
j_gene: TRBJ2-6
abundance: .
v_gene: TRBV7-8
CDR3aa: CASSLVTVGANVLTF
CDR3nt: TGTGCCAGCAGCTTAGTGACAGTTGGGGCCAACGTCCTGACTTTC

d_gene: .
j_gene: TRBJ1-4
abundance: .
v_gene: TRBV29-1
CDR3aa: CSVRGGATNEKLFF
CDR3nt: TGCAGCGTGCGGGGGGGGGCAACTAATGAAAAACTGTTTTTT

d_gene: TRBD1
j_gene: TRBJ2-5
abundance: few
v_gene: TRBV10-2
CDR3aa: CASGDRDQETQYF
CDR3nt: TGCGCCAGCGGAGACAGGGACCAAGAGACCCAGTACTTC

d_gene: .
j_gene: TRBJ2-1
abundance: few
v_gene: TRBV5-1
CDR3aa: CASSPGTLSYNEQFF
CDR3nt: TGCGCCAGCAGCCCCGGGACACTCTCCTACAATGAGCAGTTCTTC

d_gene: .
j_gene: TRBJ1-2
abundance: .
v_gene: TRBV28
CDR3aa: CASSLRTNYGYTF
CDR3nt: TGTGCCAGCAGTTTAAGGACAAACTATGGCTACACCTTC

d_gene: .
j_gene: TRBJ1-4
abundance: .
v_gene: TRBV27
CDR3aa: CASRHATNEKLFF
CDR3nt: TGTGCCAGCAGACATGCAACTAATGAAAAACTGTTTTTT

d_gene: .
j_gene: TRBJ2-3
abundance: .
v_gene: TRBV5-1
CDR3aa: CASSLSTGPADTQYF
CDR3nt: TGCGCCAGCAGCTTGTCGACAGGCCCCGCAGATACGCAGTATTTT

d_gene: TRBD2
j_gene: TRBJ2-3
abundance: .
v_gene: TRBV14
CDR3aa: CASSKALAGSDTQYF
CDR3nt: TGTGCCAGCAGCAAGGCACTAGCGGGGTCAGATACGCAGTATTTT